The rows below give T cell receptor beta chains drawn from one sample of a study of blood T cell repertoires in COVID-19. Clones were sequenced by immunoSEQ multiplex PCR, and TCRdb holds only the in-frame ones, with some missing. The sample includes 80,000 to 95,000 clones, about 85% of them seen just once. The sequencing input was peripheral blood. These receptors all stem from a human donor in a cohort sampled during active COVID-19. The CDR3 runs from the conserved cysteine through the conserved F or W. The D gene is left open where the match is weak. Size is omitted from some rows. Given values are once, few, many or a class for expanded clones.

TRBJ2-1	TRBV5-6	.	.	CASSQRSVREQFF	TGTGCCAGCAGCCAAAGATCGGTCCGGGAGCAGTTCTTC
TRBJ2-7	TRBV19	.	TRBD1	CASSGQGYYEQYF	TGTGCCAGTAGTGGACAGGGATACTACGAGCAGTACTTC
TRBJ2-7	TRBV11-2	.	TRBD2	CASSSHLGSGGSYEQYF	TGTGCCAGCAGCTCCCATCTGGGTAGCGGGGGCTCCTACGAGCAGTACTTC
TRBJ2-7	TRBV30	.	.	CAWRPGPGEQYF	TGTGCCTGGAGACCAGGACCAGGGGAGCAGTACTTC
TRBJ2-1	TRBV9	.	TRBD2	CASSGLAGGRSYNEQFF	TGTGCCAGCAGCGGACTAGCGGGAGGGAGGTCCTACAATGAGCAGTTCTTC
TRBJ2-7	TRBV30	.	TRBD1	CAWSVGFRGPYEQYF	TGTGCCTGGAGTGTCGGTTTCAGGGGGCCCTACGAGCAGTACTTC
TRBJ2-1	TRBV6-2/TRBV6-3	.	.	CASSYGPGVNEQFF	TGTGCCAGCAGTTACGGGCCGGGGGTAAATGAGCAGTTCTTC
TRBJ2-3	TRBV5-1	.	.	CASSDFRRSTDTQYF	TGCGCCAGCAGTGACTTTAGGAGGTCCACAGATACGCAGTATTTT
TRBJ2-7	TRBV28	.	.	CASSSGGGANEQYF	TGTGCCAGCAGTTCTGGAGGGGGGGCGAACGAGCAGTACTTC
TRBJ2-7	TRBV6-1	.	TRBD1	CASSEVGTGLYEQYF	TGTGCCAGCAGTGAAGTAGGGACAGGGCTCTACGAGCAGTACTTC
TRBJ1-6	TRBV7-2	.	TRBD1	CASSLAPTGTNSPLHF	TGTGCCAGCAGCTTAGCCCCGACAGGGACTAATTCACCCCTCCACTTT
TRBJ1-3	TRBV6-5	.	.	CASSYSGGSGNTIYF	TGTGCCAGCAGTTACTCCGGGGGTTCGGGAAACACCATATATTTT
TRBJ2-5	TRBV7-8	.	TRBD1	CASSFDRAQETQYF	TGTGCCAGCAGCTTTGACAGGGCCCAAGAGACCCAGTACTTC
TRBJ2-2	TRBV6-2/TRBV6-3	.	.	CASSPSGELFF	TGTGCCAGCAGTCCCTCCGGGGAGCTGTTTTTT
TRBJ2-1	TRBV7-3	.	TRBD2	CASSQREGRSEQFF	TGTGCCAGCAGCCAGCGGGAGGGCCGGAGTGAGCAGTTCTTC
TRBJ1-4	TRBV20-1	.	TRBD1	CSASQWRDSATNEKLFF	TGCAGTGCTAGTCAGTGGAGGGACAGTGCAACTAATGAAAAACTGTTTTTT
TRBJ1-1	TRBV9	.	TRBD1	CASSVGIGQGNTEAFF	TGTGCCAGCAGCGTAGGAATCGGACAGGGGAACACTGAAGCTTTCTTT
TRBJ2-5	TRBV5-6	.	TRBD1	CASSDRGRSLQETQYF	TGTGCCAGCAGCGACAGGGGACGCTCCCTCCAAGAGACCCAGTACTTC
TRBJ2-7	TRBV10-3	.	TRBD2	CAISEMRGAYEQYF	TGTGCCATCAGCGAAATGCGGGGGGCTTACGAGCAGTACTTC
TRBJ2-7	TRBV11-2	.	TRBD2	CASSFESSGIYEQYF	TGTGCCAGCAGCTTTGAGTCTAGCGGGATCTACGAGCAGTACTTC
TRBJ2-2	TRBV24-1	.	.	CATSDPDSPNTGELFF	TGTGCCACCAGTGACCCCGACAGCCCGAACACCGGGGAGCTGTTTTTT
TRBJ2-7	TRBV7-9	.	.	CASSHDRYEQYF	TGTGCCAGCAGCCACGACAGGTACGAGCAGTACTTC
TRBJ1-2	TRBV2	.	.	CASTGVRRNYGYTF	TGTGCCAGCACCGGAGTCCGTCGGAACTATGGCTACACCTTC
TRBJ2-4	TRBV4-3	.	TRBD1	CASSREGQGALIF	TGCGCCAGCAGCCGAGAGGGACAGGGGGCCCTAATTTTC
TRBJ2-7	TRBV6-5	.	TRBD2	CASKKAGGSSYEQYF	TGTGCCAGCAAAAAGGCTGGCGGGAGCTCCTACGAGCAGTACTTC
TRBJ2-5	TRBV5-8	.	TRBD1	CASSLGDRGIETQYF	TGTGCCAGCAGCTTGGGGGACAGGGGGATAGAGACCCAGTACTTC
TRBJ2-1	TRBV5-1	.	TRBD1	CASSLVGTGTNEQFF	TGCGCCAGCAGCTTGGTTGGGACAGGGACGAATGAGCAGTTCTTC
TRBJ2-4	TRBV30	.	TRBD2	CAWSGERGVQYF	TGTGCCTGGAGTGGAGAGCGGGGGGTTCAGTACTTC
TRBJ2-7	TRBV9	once	.	CASSVGVSSYEQYF	TGTGCCAGCAGCGTAGGTGTCAGCTCCTACGAGCAGTACTTC
TRBJ2-2	TRBV5-5	.	.	CASSFGRGVTGELFF	TGTGCCAGCAGCTTTGGCAGGGGCGTTACCGGGGAGCTGTTTTTT
TRBJ2-1	TRBV29-1	.	TRBD1	CSVGTGGNEQFF	TGCAGCGTGGGGACAGGGGGCAATGAGCAGTTCTTC